These T cell receptor beta chains were read from a single sample in a study of blood T cell repertoires in COVID-19. The table came from immunoSEQ multiplex PCR; TCRdb's copy has only in-frame clones and leaves some out. Of 150,000 to 200,000 clones in the sample, nearly 80% were seen once. The specimen sequenced was PBMCs or T cells enriched from blood (not recorded which). These receptor sequences come from a man in his sixties who had been exposed to COVID-19. The CDR3 runs from the conserved cysteine through the conserved F or W. The order of the fields is J gene, clone size, D gene, V gene, CDR3 protein, CDR3 DNA. A D gene is named only where the DNA matches it firmly. Expanded clones are given a class, and other clones once, few, many or no size at all.

TRBJ2-6	once	.	TRBV28	CASSLSGQGMNSGANVLTF	TGTGCCAGCAGTTTATCCGGGCAGGGGATGAACTCTGGGGCCAACGTCCTGACTTTC
TRBJ2-3	.	TRBD2	TRBV30	CACLAGGADTQYF	TGTGCCTGCTTAGCGGGAGGGGCAGATACGCAGTATTTT
TRBJ1-3	.	.	TRBV9	CASSVAQGMNTGNTIYF	TGTGCCAGCAGCGTAGCGCAGGGAATGAATACTGGAAACACCATATATTTT
TRBJ2-5	.	.	TRBV7-2	CASSLIGSGQETQYF	TGTGCCAGCAGCTTAATCGGGAGCGGCCAAGAGACCCAGTACTTC
TRBJ2-2	few	TRBD2	TRBV5-1	CASSSGGLAATGELFF	TGCGCCAGCAGCTCCGGCGGGCTAGCGGCGACCGGGGAGCTGTTTTTT
TRBJ2-7	.	TRBD1	TRBV5-1	CASSLGRGLVEQYF	TGCGCCAGCAGCTTGGGAAGGGGGCTTGTCGAGCAGTACTTC
TRBJ1-1	few	TRBD1	TRBV6-5	CASSLTGESTEAFF	TGTGCCAGCAGCCTTACAGGGGAGTCCACTGAAGCTTTCTTT
TRBJ1-2	.	.	TRBV21-1	CASSKAIGAYGYTF	TGTGCCAGCAGCAAAGCGATAGGGGCCTATGGCTACACCTTC
TRBJ2-3	.	.	TRBV29-1	CSVENRWSDTQYF	TGCAGCGTTGAAAACAGGTGGTCAGATACGCAGTATTTT
TRBJ1-5	.	TRBD1	TRBV27	CASRPRTGVQPQHF	TGTGCCAGCAGACCGAGGACAGGGGTTCAGCCCCAGCATTTT
TRBJ1-5	.	TRBD1	TRBV19	CASTIDRTGGRPQHF	TGTGCCAGTACCATCGATCGGACAGGGGGACGGCCCCAGCATTTT
TRBJ2-3	.	.	TRBV19	CASSIGGPPDTQYF	TGTGCCAGTAGTATAGGCGGCCCCCCAGATACGCAGTATTTT
TRBJ2-7	.	.	TRBV11-2	CASSLDPQREQYF	TGTGCCAGCAGCTTAGATCCCCAGCGGGAGCAGTACTTC
TRBJ2-1	few	TRBD2	TRBV7-8	CASRRLAGVGNEQFF	TGTGCCAGCAGAAGACTAGCGGGAGTAGGGAATGAGCAGTTCTTC
TRBJ2-5	few	TRBD1	TRBV30	CAWKGQGSRETQYF	TGTGCCTGGAAGGGACAGGGAAGCCGGGAGACCCAGTACTTC
TRBJ2-1	.	TRBD2	TRBV24-1	CATSDPSGRSYNEQFF	TGTGCCACCAGTGATCCGAGCGGGAGGTCCTACAATGAGCAGTTCTTC
TRBJ2-7	.	TRBD2	TRBV5-1	CASSVDVTSGYEQYF	TGCGCCAGCAGCGTAGACGTGACTAGCGGCTACGAGCAGTACTTC
TRBJ2-5	.	.	TRBV12-5	CASGFFMQATGRGYF	TGTGCTAGTGGTTTTTTTATGCAGGCCACCGGTCGTGGATACTTC
TRBJ2-1	.	TRBD2	TRBV10-1	CASSPKRGTGEQFF	TGCGCCAGCAGCCCCAAGCGGGGGACGGGGGAGCAGTTCTTC
TRBJ2-1	.	TRBD2	TRBV7-2	CASSSGGLAGVNEQFF	TGTGCCAGCAGCTCGGGAGGACTAGCGGGAGTCAATGAGCAGTTCTTC
TRBJ2-7	many	TRBD1	TRBV28	CASSYRGERYEQYF	TGTGCCAGCAGCTACAGGGGGGAGCGGTACGAGCAGTACTTC
TRBJ1-6	few	.	TRBV29-1	CSVLYNSPLHF	TGCAGCGTCCTTTATAATTCACCCCTCCACTTT
TRBJ2-1	once	TRBD2	TRBV7-3	CASSFGMVSGSEQFF	TGTGCCAGCAGCTTCGGAATGGTTAGCGGGAGCGAGCAGTTCTTC
TRBJ1-2	few	.	TRBV6-1	CASSEISGVAGYTF	TGTGCCAGCAGTGAAATAAGCGGGGTGGCAGGCTACACCTTC
TRBJ2-6	.	TRBD1	TRBV7-3	CASSGLPGQFPSGANVLTF	TGTGCCAGCAGCGGACTCCCGGGACAGTTTCCCTCTGGGGCCAACGTCCTGACTTTC
TRBJ1-1	.	TRBD1	TRBV6-5	CASRGTGGEGAEAFF	TGTGCCAGCAGGGGGACAGGGGGCGAGGGCGCTGAAGCTTTCTTT
TRBJ1-1	once	TRBD1	TRBV5-1	CASSEQGGTEAFF	TGCGCCAGCAGCGAGCAGGGGGGCACTGAAGCTTTCTTT
TRBJ2-1	.	TRBD1	TRBV5-1	CASSSGQGSTSEQFF	TGCGCCAGCAGCTCGGGACAGGGGAGCACAAGTGAGCAGTTCTTC
TRBJ1-6	.	.	TRBV9	CASSVEVGGSSYNSPLHF	TGTGCCAGCAGCGTAGAGGTCGGGGGGAGCTCCTATAATTCACCCCTCCACTTT
TRBJ2-3	few	TRBD2	TRBV27	CASSPLAGGADTQYF	TGTGCCAGCAGTCCGCTAGCGGGCGGGGCAGATACGCAGTATTTT
TRBJ2-2	few	.	TRBV19	CASTMRGTVNTGELFF	TGTGCCAGTACAATGAGGGGGACGGTGAACACCGGGGAGCTGTTTTTT
TRBJ1-2	few	.	TRBV4-1	CASSQESGVNYGYTF	TGCGCCAGCAGCCAAGAATCGGGGGTTAACTATGGCTACACCTTC
TRBJ2-7	.	TRBD2	TRBV3-1/TRBV3-2	CASSPLAGAYEQYF	TGTGCCAGCAGCCCATTAGCGGGAGCCTACGAGCAGTACTTC
TRBJ2-1	.	TRBD2	TRBV6-5	CASSPSGGHNEQFF	TGTGCCAGCAGTCCTAGCGGGGGACACAATGAGCAGTTCTTC
TRBJ2-7	.	TRBD2	TRBV6-1	CASSGRTSGIAYEQYF	TGTGCCAGCAGTGGACGGACTAGCGGGATTGCCTACGAGCAGTACTTC
TRBJ2-7	.	TRBD2	TRBV4-1	CASSKGLAGGPSYEQYF	TGCGCCAGCAGCAAGGGACTAGCGGGAGGCCCTTCCTACGAGCAGTACTTC
TRBJ1-1	.	TRBD1	TRBV5-3	CARSLRTGVNTEAFF	TGTGCCAGAAGCTTGAGGACAGGGGTGAACACTGAAGCTTTCTTT
TRBJ1-5	.	TRBD1	TRBV5-6	CASSFGTGDYQPQHF	TGTGCCAGCAGCTTCGGGACAGGGGATTATCAGCCCCAGCATTTT
TRBJ2-7	few	.	TRBV5-1	CASSSGRTGAYEQYF	TGCGCCAGCAGCTCGGGGAGGACAGGCGCCTACGAGCAGTACTTC